This T cell receptor (beta chain) was captured by sequencing in a study of blood T cell repertoires in COVID-19. The repertoire was sequenced with immunoSEQ multiplex PCR; TCRdb's copy has only in-frame clones and lacks some. This sample yields about 330,000 clones, of which around 83% are seen a single time; roughly 1.2% belongs to the top ten. Per germline, CDR1 KGHDR and CDR2 SFDVKD. The CDR3 has 16 amino acids. V lost 0 bases to trimming and J lost 2 bases; unmatched junction nucleotides: 3. The source is a woman aged 50 to 60 with acute or convalescent COVID-19. The sample taken for sequencing was peripheral blood. V is TRBV24-1 and J is TRBJ1-5; the match to TRBD1 covers 7 bases. CDR3 DNA sequence: TGTGCCACCAGTGATTTGGGAGGGGGCGGCAATCAGCCCCAGCATTTT. It yields the protein CATSDLGGGGNQPQHF.